This T cell receptor beta chain comes out of a study of T cells in Graves' hyperthyroidism and ophthalmopathy. General study points: Blood also held most thyroid clonotypes expanded beyond 0.001.

Recently diagnosed hyperthyroidism of less than 2 months' duration affected patients aged 18 to 65. Patients with uncontrolled infections, other autoimmune diseases, pregnancy or lactation were excluded. Blood sampling occurred at first hyperthyroidism diagnosis, ahead of any ophthalmopathy symptoms. RNA transcripts provided the source from which TCR beta CDR3 regions were amplified. The HTBI primer set served for first-round RT-PCR of the TCR CDR3. One entry per CDR3 protein, called by TCRdb with MiXCR from the multiplex PCR reads. Among 550,000 to 650,000 distinct CDR3 sequences, approximately 13% were seen once, and the ten largest hold 5.8%. The CDR3 spans 15 residues. The V and J ends lost 7 bases and 0 bases, in that order; junction bases with no gene match: 4. Germline values: CDR1 ENHRY, CDR2 SYGVKD. There are many counts of this clonotype. The antigen remains unidentified.

The TCR comes from a woman aged 25 to 45 with Graves' hyperthyroidism that later progressed to Graves' ophthalmopathy. The sample comprised blood. The rearrangement joins TRBV10-3 to TRBJ2-1, with 9 nucleotides matching TRBD1. CDR3 loop: CAINRGPSSYNEQFF. The DNA for the CDR3 is TGTGCCATCAACAGGGGGCCCAGCTCCTACAATGAGCAGTTCTTC.